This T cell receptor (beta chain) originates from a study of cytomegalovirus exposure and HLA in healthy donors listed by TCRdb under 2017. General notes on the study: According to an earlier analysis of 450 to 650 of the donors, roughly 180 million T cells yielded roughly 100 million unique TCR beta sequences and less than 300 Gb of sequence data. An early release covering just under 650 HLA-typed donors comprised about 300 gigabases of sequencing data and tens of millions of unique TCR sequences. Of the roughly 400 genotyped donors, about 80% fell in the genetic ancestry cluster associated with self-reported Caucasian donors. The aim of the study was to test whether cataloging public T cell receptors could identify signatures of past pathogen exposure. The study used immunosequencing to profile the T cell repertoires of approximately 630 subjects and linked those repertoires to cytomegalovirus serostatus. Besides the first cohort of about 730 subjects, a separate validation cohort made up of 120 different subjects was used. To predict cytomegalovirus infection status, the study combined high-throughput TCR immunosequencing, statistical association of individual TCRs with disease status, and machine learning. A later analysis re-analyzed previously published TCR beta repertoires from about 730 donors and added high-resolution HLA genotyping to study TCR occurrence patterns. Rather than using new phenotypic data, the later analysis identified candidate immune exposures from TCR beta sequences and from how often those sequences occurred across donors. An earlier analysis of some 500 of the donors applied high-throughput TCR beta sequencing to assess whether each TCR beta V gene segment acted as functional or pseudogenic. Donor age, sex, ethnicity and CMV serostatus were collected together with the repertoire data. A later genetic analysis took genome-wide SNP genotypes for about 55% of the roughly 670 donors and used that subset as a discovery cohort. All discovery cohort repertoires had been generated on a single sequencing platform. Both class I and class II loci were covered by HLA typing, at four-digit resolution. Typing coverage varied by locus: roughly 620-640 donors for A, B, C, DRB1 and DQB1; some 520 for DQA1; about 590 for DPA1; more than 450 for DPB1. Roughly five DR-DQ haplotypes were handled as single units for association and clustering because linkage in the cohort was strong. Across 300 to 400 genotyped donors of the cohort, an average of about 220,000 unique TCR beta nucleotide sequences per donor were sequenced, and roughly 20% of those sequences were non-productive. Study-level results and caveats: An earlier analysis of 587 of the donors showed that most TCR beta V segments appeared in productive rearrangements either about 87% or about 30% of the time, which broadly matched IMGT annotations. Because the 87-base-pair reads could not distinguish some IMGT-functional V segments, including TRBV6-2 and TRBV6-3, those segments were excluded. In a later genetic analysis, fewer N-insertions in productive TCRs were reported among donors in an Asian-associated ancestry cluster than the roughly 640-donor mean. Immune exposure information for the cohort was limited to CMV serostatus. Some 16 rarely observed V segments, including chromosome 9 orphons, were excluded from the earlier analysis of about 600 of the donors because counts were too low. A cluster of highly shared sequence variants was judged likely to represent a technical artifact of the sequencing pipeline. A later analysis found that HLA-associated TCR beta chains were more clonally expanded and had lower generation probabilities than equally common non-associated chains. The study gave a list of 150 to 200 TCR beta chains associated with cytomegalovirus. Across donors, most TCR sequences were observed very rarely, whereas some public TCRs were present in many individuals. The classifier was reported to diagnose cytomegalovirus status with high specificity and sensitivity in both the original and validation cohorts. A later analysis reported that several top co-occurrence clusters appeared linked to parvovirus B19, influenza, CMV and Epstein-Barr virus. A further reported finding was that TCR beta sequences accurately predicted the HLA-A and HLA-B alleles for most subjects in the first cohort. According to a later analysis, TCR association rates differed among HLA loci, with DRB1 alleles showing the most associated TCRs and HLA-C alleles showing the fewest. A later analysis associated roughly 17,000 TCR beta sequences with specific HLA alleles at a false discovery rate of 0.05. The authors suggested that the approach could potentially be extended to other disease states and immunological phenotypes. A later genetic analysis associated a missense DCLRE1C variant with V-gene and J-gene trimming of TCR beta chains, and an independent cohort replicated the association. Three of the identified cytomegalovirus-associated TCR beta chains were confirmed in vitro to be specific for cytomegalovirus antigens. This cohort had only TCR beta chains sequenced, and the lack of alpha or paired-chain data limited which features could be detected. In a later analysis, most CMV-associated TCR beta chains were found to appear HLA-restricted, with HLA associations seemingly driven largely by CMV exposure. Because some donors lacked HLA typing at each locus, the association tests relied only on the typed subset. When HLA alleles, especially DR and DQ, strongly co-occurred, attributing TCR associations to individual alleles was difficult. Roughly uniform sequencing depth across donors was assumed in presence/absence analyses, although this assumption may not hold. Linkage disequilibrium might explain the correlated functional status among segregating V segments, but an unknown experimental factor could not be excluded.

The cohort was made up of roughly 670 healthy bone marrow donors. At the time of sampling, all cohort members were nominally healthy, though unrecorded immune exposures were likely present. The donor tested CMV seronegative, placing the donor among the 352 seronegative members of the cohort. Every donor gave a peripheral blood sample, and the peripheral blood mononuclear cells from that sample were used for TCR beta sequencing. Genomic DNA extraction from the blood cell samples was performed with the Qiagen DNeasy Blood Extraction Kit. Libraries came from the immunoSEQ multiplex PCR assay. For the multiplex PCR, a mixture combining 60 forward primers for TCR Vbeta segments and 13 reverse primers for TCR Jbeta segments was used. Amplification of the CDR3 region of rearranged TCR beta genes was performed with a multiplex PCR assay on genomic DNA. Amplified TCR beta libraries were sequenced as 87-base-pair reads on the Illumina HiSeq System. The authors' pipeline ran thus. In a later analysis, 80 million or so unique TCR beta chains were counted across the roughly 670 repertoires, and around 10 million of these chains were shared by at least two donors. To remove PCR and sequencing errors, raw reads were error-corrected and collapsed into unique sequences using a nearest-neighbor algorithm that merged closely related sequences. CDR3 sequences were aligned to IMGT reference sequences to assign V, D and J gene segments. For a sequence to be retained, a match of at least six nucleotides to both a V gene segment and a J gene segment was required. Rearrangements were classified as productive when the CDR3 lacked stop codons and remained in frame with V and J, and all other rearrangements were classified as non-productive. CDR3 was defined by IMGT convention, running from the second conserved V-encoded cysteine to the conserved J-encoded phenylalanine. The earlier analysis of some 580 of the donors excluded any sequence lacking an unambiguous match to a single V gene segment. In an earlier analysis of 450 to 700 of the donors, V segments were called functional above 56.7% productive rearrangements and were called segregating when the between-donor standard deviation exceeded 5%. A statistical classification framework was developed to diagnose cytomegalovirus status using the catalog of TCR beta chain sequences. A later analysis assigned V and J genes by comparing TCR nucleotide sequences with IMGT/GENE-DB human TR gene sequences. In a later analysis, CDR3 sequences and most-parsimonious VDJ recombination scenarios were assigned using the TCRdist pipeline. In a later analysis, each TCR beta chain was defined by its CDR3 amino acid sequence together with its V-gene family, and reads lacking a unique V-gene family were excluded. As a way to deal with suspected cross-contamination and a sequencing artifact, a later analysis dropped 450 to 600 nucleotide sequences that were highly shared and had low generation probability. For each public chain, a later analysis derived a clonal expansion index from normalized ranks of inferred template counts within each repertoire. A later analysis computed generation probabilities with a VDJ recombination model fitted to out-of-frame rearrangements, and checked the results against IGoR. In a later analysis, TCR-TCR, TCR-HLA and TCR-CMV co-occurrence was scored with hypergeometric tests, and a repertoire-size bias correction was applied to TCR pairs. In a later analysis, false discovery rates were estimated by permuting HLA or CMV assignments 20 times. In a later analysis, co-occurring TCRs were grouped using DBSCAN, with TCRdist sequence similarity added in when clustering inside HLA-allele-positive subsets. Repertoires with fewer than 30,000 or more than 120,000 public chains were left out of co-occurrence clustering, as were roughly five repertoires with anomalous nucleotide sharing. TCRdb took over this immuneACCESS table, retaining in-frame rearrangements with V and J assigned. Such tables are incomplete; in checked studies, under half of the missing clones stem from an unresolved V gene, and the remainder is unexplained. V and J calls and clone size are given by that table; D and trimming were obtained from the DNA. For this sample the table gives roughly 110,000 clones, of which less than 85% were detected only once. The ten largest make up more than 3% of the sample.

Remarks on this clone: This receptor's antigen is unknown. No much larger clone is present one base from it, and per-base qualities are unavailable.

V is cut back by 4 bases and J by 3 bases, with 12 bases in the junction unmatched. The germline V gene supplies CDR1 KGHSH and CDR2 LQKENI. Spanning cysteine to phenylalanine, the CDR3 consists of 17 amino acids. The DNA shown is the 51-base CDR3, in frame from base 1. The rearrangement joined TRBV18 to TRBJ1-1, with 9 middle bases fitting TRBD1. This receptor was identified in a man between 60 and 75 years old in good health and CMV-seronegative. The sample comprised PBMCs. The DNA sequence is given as TGTGCCAGCTCACTGACAGGGGGAAGGCTAGCGGACACTGAAGCTTTCTTT. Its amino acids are CASSLTGGRLADTEAFF.